This entry concerns a single T cell receptor beta chain. This sample was taken from a study of shared clonotypes between healthy human individuals. Samples underwent the assay at deep level. Method: immunoSEQ multiplex PCR; TCRdb's copy keeps in-frame clones and lacks some. Here the sample spans around 500,000 clones, less than 80% being singletons. From germline, CDR1 is KGHSH and CDR2 LQKENI. V lost 6 bases to trimming and J lost 1 base, with 12 bases between them. This CDR3 spans 14 amino acids. Adults of Caucasian background living in Nashville, Tennessee made up all donors. Samples left unsorted employed around 95 million PBMCs for genomic DNA.

This rearrangement joins TRBV18 to TRBJ1-1; D not resolved. Sequencing input: PBMCs. This sequence originates from a woman between 40 and 50 years old in good health. Some clones in this sample may be carry-over from other donors' samples. CDR3 coding DNA: TGTGCCAGCTCTCCCATTGGAACGAACACTGAAGCTTTCTTT. Amino acid sequence: CASSPIGTNTEAFF.